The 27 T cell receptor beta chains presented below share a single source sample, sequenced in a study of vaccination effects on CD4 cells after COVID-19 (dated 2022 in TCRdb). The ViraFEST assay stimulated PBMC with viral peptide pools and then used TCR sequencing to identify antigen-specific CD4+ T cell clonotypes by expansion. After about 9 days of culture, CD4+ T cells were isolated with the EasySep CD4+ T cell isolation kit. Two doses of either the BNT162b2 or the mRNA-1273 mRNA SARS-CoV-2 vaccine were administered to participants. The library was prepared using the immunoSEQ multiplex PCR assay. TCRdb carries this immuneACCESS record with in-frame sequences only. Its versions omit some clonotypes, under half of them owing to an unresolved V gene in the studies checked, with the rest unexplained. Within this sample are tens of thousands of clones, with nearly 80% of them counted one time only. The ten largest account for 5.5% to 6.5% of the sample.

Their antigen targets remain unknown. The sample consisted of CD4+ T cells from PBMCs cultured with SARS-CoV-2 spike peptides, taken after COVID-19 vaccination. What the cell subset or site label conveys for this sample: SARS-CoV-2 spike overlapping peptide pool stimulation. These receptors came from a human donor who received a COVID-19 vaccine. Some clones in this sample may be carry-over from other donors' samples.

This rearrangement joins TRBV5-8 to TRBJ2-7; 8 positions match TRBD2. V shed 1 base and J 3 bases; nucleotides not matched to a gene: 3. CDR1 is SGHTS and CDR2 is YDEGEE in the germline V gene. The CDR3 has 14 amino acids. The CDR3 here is CASSLSSGGYEQYV. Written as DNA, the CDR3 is TGTGCCAGCAGCTTGTCCAGCGGGGGCTACGAGCAGTACGTC.

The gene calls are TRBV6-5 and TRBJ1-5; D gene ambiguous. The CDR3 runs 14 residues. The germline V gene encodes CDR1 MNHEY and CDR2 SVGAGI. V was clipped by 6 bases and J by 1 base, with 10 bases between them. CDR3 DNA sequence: TGTGCCAGCAGACGCGGAGGGAGCAATCAGCCCCAGCATTTT. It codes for CASRRGGSNQPQHF.

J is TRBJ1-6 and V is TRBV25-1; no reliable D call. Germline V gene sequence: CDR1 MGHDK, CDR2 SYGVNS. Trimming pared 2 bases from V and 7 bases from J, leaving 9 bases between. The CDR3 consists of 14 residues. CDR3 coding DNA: TGTGCCAGCAGTGAAACACGAAGAAATTCACCCCTCCACTTT. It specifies CASSETRRNSPLHF.

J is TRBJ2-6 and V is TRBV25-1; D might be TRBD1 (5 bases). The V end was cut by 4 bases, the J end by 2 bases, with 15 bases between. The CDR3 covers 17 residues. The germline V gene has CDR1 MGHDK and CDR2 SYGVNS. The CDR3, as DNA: TGTGCCAGCAGTGCATCGACAGCGCAGGCTGGGGCCAACGTCCTGACTTTC. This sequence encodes CASSASTAQAGANVLTF. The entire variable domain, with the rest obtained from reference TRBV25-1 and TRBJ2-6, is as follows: EADIYQTPRYLVIGTGKKITLECSQTMGHDKMYWYQQDPGMELHLIHYSYGVNSTEKGDLSSESTVSRIRTEHFPLTLESARPSHTSQYLCASSASTAQAGANVLTFGAGSRLTVL.

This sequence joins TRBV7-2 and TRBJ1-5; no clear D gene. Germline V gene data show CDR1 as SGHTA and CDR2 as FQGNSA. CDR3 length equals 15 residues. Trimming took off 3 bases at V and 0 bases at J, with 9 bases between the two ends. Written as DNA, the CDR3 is TGTGCCAGCAGCTTGATGACAAATAGCAATCAGCCCCAGCATTTT. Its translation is CASSLMTNSNQPQHF.

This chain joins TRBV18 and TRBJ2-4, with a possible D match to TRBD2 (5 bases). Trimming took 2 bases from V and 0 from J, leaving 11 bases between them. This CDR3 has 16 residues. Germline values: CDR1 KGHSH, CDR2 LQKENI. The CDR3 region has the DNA TGTGCCAGCTCACCAGGAGGTTTCCTAGCCAAAAACATTCAGTACTTC. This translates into CASSPGGFLAKNIQYF.

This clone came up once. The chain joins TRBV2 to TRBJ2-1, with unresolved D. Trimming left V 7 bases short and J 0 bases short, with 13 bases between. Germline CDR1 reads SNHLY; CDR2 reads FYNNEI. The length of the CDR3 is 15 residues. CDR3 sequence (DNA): TGTGCCAGCACTCTGGAGTCCAGCTCCTACAATGAGCAGTTCTTC. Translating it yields CASTLESSSYNEQFF.

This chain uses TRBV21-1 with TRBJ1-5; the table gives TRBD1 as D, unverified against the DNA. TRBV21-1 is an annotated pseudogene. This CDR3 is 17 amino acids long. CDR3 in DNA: TGTGCCAGCAGCGAACGGGACAGGGGGTGTAGCAATCAGCCCCAGCATTTT. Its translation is CASSERDRGCSNQPQHF.

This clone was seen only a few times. The CDR3 here is CASSAGRNTGELFF. The DNA of the CDR3 is TGTGCCAGCTCAGCCGGGAGGAACACCGGGGAGCTGTTTTTT. The V gene is TRBV18, the J gene TRBJ2-2, with D possibly being TRBD2 (6 bases). CDR1 and CDR2 from the germline V gene are KGHSH and LQKENI. Between the trimmed V and J ends, which lost 5 bases and 1 base, there was a span of 8 bases. The CDR3 consists of 14 residues. The entire variable domain, with the rest obtained from reference TRBV18 and TRBJ2-2, is as follows: NAGVMQNPRHLVRRRGQEARLRCSPMKGHSHVYWYRQLPEEGLKFMVYLQKENIIDESGMPKERFSAEFPKEGPSILRIQQVVRGDSAAYFCASSAGRNTGELFFGEGSRLTVL.

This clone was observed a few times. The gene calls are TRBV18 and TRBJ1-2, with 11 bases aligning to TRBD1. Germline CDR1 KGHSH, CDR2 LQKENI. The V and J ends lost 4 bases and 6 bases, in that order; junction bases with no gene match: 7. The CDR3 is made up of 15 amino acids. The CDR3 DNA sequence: TGTGCCAGCTCACAACCGGGACAGGGGGTTAATGGCTACACCTTC. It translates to CASSQPGQGVNGYTF.

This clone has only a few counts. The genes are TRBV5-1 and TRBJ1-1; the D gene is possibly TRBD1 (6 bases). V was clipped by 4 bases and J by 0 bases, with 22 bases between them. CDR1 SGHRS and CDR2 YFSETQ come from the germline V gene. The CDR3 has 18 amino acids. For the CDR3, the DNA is TGCGCCAGCAGCGCCGGGGGACGAACGGACAGATTGAACACTGAAGCTTTCTTT. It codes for CASSAGGRTDRLNTEAFF.

The CDR3 spells CASSNNPPPNTEAFF. CDR3 DNA sequence: TGCGCCAGCAGCAACAACCCCCCGCCGAACACTGAAGCTTTCTTT. The J gene is TRBJ1-1, the V gene TRBV5-1; D gene uncertain. The V gene's germline CDR1 is SGHRS and CDR2 YFSETQ. CDR3 length: 15 amino acids. Trimming removed 4 bases from V and 1 base from J, with 14 bases in between.

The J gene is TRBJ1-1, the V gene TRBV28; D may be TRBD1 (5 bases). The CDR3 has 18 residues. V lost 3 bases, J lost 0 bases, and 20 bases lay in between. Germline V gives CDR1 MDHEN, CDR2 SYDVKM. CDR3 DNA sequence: TGTGCCAGCAGTTTCGGGGCGGGCTCATCGCGCGTGAACACTGAAGCTTTCTTT. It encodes CASSFGAGSSRVNTEAFF.

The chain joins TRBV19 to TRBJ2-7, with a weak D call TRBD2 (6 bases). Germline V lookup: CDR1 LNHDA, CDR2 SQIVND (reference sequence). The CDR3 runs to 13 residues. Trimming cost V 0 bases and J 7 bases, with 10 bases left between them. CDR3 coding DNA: TGTGCCAGTAGTATAGAAGGCGGGGAAGAGCAGTACGTC. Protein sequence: CASSIEGGEEQYV.

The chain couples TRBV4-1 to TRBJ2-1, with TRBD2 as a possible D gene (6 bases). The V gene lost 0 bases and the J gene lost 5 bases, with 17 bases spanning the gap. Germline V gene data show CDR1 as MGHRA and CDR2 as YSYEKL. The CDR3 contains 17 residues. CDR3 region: CASSQDEGLKLNNEQFF. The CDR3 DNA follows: TGCGCCAGCAGCCAAGACGAGGGACTTAAATTGAACAATGAGCAGTTCTTC.

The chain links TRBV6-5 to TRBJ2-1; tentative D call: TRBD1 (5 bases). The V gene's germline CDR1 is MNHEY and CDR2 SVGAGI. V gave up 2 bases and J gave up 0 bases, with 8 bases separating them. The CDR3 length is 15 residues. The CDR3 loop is CASSYRQSSYNEQFF. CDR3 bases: TGTGCCAGCAGTTACAGACAGAGCTCCTACAATGAGCAGTTCTTC.

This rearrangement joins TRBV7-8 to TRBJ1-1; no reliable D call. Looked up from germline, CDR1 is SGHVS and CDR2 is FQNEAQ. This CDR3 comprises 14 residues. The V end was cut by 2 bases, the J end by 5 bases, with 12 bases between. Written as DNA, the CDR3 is TGTGCCAGCAGCTTAATGGCGGTGAGGACTGAAGCTTTCTTT. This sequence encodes CASSLMAVRTEAFF.

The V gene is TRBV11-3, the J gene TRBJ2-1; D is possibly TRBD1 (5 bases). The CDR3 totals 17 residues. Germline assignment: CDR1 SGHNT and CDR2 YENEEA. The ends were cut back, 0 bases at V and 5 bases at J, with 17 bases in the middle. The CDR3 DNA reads TGTGCCAGCAGCTTAGAGGTAACACAGGTTTTTGACAATGAGCAGTTCTTC. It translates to CASSLEVTQVFDNEQFF.

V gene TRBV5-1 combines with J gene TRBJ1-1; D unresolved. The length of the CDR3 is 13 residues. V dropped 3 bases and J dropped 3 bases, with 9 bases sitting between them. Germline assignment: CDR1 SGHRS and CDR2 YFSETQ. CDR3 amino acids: CASSSRGDTEAFF. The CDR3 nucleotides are TGCGCCAGCAGCTCGCGTGGCGACACTGAAGCTTTCTTT.

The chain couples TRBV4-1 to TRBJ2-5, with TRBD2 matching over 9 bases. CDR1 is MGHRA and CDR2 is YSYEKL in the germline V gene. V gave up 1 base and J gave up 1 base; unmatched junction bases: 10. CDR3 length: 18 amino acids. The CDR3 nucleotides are TGCGCCAGCAGCCAAGTGCGGGGGGGAATTCTTGGCCAAGAGACCCAGTACTTC. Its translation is CASSQVRGGILGQETQYF.

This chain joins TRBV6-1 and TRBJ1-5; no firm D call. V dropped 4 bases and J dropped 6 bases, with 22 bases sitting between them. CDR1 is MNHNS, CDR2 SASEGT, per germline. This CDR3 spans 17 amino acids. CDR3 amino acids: CASSALSGTGLGQPQHF. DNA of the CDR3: TGTGCCAGCAGTGCATTATCAGGCACGGGGTTAGGTCAGCCCCAGCATTTT.

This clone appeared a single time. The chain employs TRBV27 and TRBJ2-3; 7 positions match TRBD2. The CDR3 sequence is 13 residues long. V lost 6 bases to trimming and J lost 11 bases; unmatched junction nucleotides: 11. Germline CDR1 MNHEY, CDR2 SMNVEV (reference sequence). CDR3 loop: CASRVMAGERQYF. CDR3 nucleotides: TGTGCCAGCAGGGTTATGGCGGGGGAAAGGCAGTATTTT.

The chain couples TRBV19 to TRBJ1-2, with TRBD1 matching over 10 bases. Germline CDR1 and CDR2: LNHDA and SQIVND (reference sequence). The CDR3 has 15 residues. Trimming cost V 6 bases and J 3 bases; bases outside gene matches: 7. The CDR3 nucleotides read TGTGCCAGTAGACCCGGGACAGGGGCCGACTATGGCTACACCTTC. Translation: CASRPGTGADYGYTF.

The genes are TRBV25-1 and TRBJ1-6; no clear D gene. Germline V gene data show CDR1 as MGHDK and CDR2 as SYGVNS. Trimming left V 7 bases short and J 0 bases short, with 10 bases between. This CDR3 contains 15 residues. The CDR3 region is CASILRSSYNSPLHF. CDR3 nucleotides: TGTGCCAGCATTCTTAGGAGCTCCTATAATTCACCCCTCCACTTT.

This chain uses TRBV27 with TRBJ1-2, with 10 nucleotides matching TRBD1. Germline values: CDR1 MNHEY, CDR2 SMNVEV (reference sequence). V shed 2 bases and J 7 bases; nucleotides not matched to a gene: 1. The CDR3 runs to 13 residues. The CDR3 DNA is TGTGCCAGCAGTTTAGGGACAGGGGCTGGCTACACCTTC. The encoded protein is CASSLGTGAGYTF.

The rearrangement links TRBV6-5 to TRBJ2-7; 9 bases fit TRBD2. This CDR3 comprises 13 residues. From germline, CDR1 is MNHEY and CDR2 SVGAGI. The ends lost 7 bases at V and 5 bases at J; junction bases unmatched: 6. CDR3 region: CASNGLAHNEQYV. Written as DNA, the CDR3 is TGTGCCAGCAACGGACTAGCGCATAACGAGCAGTACGTC.

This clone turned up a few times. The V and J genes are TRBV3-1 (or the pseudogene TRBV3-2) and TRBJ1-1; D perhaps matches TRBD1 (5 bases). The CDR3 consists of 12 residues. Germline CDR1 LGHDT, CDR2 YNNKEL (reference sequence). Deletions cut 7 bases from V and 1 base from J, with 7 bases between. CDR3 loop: CASTTGNTEAFF. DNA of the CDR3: TGTGCCAGCACCACAGGGAACACTGAAGCTTTCTTT.